This T cell receptor beta chain derives from a study of identical twins. This clonotype was counted a few times. What it binds is unknown. The study, taken as a whole, reports: Sequences that were beta out-of-frame showed weaker excess twin sharing. A cross-sectional statistical analysis, not follow-up of the same donors, supported the conclusions. Zero-insertion results could be subject to partial confounding by invariant MAIT and iNKT cells.

Template switching added a universal primer site, and cDNA bore unique molecular identifiers. One entry per CDR3 protein results from TCRdb running MiXCR on the 5' RACE reads. The sample comprises about 530,000 distinct CDR3 sequences, 13% to 15% of which are singletons, and roughly 0.46% rests with the top ten. The CDR3 runs to 15 residues. Trimming took 5 bases from V and 4 from J; bases not matched to a gene: 8. Germline loops: CDR1 SGHTA, CDR2 FQGNSA. This sample also belongs to another study, concerning yellow fever vaccine responses in identical twins.

The TCR comes from a young woman in good health. Sequencing input: CD4+ T cells sorted from blood. This chain links TRBV7-2 with TRBJ2-5; 9 nucleotides agree with TRBD1. The CDR3 region has the DNA TGTGCCAGCAGCCCGAGCACAGGGGGCAGAGAGACCCAGTACTTC. This sequence encodes CASSPSTGGRETQYF.